At least ten counts were recorded for the clone carrying this T cell receptor (beta chain). The CDR3 contains 13 residues. Per germline, CDR1 SGHRS and CDR2 YFSETQ. J gave up 4 bases and V 2 bases, and 1 base lay outside the gene matches. As part of library construction, unique molecular identifiers were attached to individual cDNA molecules. TCRdb re-analysed the 5' RACE reads in MiXCR, keeping a single row per CDR3 protein. The sample shows over 70,000 distinct CDR3 sequences, approximately 14% of them seen only once. This sample was included in a study of early T cells in non-severe SARS-CoV-2 infection. Turning to the study itself: With bulk RNA from unsorted whole blood as input, sequencing yielded unpaired chains.

This receptor was taken from an adult who was a healthcare worker with PCR-confirmed SARS-CoV-2 infection or an uninfected control (not recorded which). The chain couples TRBV5-1 to TRBJ1-1; 8 bases are shared with TRBD1. Input material: whole blood. CDR3 region: CASSLQGGTEAFF. The DNA for the CDR3 is TGCGCCAGCAGCTTACAGGGGGGCACTGAAGCTTTCTTT.